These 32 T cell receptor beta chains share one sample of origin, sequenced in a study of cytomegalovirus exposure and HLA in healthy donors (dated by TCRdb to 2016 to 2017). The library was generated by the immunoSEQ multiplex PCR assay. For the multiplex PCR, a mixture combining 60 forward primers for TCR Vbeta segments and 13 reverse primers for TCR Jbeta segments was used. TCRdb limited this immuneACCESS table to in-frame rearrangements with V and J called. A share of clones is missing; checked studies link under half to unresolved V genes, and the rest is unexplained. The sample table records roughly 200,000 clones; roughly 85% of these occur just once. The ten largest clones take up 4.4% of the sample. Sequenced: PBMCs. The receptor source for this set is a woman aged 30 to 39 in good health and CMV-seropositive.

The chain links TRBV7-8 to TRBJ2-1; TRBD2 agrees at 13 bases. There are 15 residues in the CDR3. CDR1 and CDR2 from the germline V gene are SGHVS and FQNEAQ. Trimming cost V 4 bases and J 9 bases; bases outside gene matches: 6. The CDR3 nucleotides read TGTGCCAGCAGCTCCCGGACTAGCGGGAGAAGTGAGCAGTTCTTC. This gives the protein CASSSRTSGRSEQFF.

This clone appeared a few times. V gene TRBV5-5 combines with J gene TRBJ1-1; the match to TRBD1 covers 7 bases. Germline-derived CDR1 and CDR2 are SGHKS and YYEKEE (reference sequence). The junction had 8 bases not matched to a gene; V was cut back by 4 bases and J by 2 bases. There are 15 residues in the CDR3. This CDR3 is CASSHPTGLNTEAFF. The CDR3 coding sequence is TGTGCCAGCAGCCACCCGACAGGGCTTAACACTGAAGCTTTCTTT.

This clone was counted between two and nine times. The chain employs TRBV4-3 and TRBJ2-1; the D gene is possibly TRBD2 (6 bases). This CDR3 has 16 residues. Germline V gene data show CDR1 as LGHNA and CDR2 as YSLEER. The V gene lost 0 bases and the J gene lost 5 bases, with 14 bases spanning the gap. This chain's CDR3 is CASSQDVSGFNNEQFF. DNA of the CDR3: TGCGCCAGCAGCCAAGATGTGAGCGGGTTCAACAATGAGCAGTTCTTC.

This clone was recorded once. CDR3 region: CASSARQGLREKLFF. CDR3 coding DNA: TGTGCCAGCAGCGCCAGACAGGGATTACGCGAAAAACTGTTTTTT. The chain employs TRBV5-4 and TRBJ1-4; 7 positions agree with TRBD1. Germline values: CDR1 SGHNT, CDR2 YYREEE (reference sequence). The V gene end was trimmed by 4 bases and the J gene end by 8 bases; junction bases not matched to a gene: 11. The CDR3 has 15 amino acids.

CDR3 residues: CASIPAGGHTGELFF. In DNA, the CDR3 is TGTGCCAGCATCCCAGCGGGAGGGCACACCGGGGAGCTGTTTTTT. This sequence joins TRBV5-4 and TRBJ2-2, with 10 bases identical to TRBD2. This CDR3 spans 15 amino acids. Unmatched junction bases numbered 5, after V lost 6 bases and J lost 3 bases. Per germline, CDR1 SGHNT and CDR2 YYREEE (reference sequence).

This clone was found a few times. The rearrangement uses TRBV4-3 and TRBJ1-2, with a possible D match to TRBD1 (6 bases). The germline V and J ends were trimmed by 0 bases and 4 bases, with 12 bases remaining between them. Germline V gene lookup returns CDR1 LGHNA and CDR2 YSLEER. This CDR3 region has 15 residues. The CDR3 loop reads CASSQDYREGYGYTF. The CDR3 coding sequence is TGCGCCAGCAGCCAAGATTACAGGGAAGGCTATGGCTACACCTTC.

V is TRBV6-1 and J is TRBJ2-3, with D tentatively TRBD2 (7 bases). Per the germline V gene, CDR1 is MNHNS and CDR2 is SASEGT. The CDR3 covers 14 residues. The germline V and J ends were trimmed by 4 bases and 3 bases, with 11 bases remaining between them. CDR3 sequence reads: CASSAQGGTDTQYF. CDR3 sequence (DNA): TGTGCCAGCAGTGCACAGGGAGGGACAGATACGCAGTATTTT.

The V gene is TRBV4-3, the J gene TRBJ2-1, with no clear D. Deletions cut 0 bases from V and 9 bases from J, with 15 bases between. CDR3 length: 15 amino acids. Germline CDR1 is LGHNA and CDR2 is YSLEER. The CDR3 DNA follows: TGCGCCAGCAGCCAAGATATAACAGCCTCGAGTGAGCAGTTCTTC. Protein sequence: CASSQDITASSEQFF.

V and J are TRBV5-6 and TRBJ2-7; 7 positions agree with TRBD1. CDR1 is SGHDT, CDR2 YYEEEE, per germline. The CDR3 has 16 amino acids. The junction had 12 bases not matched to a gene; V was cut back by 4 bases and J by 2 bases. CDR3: CASSLAAGTVAYEQYF. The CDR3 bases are TGTGCCAGCAGCCTGGCAGCCGGGACAGTAGCCTACGAGCAGTACTTC.

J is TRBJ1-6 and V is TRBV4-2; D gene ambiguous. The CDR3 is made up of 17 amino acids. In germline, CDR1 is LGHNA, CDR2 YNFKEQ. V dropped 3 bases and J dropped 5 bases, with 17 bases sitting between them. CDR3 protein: CASSQAIGRLNNSPLHF. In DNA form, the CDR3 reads TGTGCCAGCAGCCAGGCGATCGGCAGGCTTAATAATTCACCCCTCCACTTT.

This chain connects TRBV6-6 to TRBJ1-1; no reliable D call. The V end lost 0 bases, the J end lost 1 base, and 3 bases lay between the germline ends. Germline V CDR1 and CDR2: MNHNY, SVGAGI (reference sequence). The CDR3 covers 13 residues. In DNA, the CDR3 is TGTGCCAGCAGTTACTCGAGGAACACTGAAGCTTTCTTT. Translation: CASSYSRNTEAFF.

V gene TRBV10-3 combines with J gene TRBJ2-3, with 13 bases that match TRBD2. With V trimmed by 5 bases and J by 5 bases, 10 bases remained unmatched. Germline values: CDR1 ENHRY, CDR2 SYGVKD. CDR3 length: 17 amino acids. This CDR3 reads CAISTGLAGVGGDTQYF. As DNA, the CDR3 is TGTGCCATCAGTACAGGACTAGCGGGAGTAGGGGGAGATACGCAGTATTTT.

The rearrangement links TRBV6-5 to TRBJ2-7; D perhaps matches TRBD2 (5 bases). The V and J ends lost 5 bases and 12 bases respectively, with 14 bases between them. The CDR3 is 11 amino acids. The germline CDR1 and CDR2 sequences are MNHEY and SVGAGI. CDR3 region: CASSRTGFLYF. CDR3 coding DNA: TGTGCCAGCAGTCGGACGGGATTCCTGTACTTC.

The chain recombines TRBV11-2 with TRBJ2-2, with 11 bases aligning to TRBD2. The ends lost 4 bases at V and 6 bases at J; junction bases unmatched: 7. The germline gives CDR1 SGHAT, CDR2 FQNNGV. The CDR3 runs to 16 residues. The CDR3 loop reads CASSSPYSGRAGELFF. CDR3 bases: TGTGCCAGCAGCTCTCCCTATAGCGGGAGGGCCGGGGAGCTGTTTTTT.

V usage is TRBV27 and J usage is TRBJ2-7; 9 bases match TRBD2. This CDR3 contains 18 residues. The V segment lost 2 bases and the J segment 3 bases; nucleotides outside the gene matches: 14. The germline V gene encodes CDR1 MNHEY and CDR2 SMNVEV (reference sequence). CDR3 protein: CASSLRLGLAGEGYEQYF. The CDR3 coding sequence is TGTGCCAGCAGTTTAAGGCTCGGCTTAGCGGGGGAGGGCTACGAGCAGTACTTC.

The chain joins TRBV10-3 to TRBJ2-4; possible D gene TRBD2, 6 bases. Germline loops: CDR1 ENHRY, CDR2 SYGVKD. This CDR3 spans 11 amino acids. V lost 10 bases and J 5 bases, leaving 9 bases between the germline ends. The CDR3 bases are TGTGCCACCGGGGGAGAAAACATTCAGTACTTC. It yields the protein CATGGENIQYF.

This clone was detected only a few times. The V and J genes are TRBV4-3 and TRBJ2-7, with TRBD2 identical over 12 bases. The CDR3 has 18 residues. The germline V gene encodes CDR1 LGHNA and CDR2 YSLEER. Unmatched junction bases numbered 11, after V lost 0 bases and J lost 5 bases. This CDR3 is CASSQDWLAGGPRNEQYF. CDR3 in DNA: TGCGCCAGCAGCCAAGATTGGCTAGCGGGGGGGCCGAGGAACGAGCAGTACTTC.

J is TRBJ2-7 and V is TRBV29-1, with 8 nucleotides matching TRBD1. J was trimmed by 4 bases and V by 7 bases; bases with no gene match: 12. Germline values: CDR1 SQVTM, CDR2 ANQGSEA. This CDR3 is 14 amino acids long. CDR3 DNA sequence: TGCAGCGCCGGAGCTTGGACAGGGAATTACGAGCAGTACTTC. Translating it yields CSAGAWTGNYEQYF.

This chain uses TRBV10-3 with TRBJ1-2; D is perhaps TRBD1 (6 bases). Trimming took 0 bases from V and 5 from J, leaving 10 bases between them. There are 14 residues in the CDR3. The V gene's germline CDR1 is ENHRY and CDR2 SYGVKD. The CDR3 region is CAISESTGTYGYTF. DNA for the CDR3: TGTGCCATCAGTGAGTCAACAGGGACGTATGGCTACACCTTC.

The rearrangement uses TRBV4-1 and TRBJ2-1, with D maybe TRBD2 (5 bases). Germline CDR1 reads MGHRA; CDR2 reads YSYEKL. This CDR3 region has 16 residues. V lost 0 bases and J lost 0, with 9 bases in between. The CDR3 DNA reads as TGCGCCAGCAGCCAAGAACGGAGGAGCTCCTACAATGAGCAGTTCTTC. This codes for CASSQERRSSYNEQFF.

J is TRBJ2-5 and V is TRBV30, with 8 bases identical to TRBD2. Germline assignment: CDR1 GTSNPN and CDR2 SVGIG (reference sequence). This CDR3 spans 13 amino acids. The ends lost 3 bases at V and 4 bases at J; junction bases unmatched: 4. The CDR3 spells CAWRGGGSETQYF. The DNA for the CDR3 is TGTGCCTGGAGAGGCGGGGGGTCAGAGACCCAGTACTTC.

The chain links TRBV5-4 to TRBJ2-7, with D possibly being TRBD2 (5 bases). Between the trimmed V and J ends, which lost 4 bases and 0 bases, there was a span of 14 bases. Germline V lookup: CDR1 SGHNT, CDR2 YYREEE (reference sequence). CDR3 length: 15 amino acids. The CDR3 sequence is CASSQSGGYSYEQYF. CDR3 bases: TGTGCCAGCAGCCAAAGCGGAGGCTACTCCTACGAGCAGTACTTC.

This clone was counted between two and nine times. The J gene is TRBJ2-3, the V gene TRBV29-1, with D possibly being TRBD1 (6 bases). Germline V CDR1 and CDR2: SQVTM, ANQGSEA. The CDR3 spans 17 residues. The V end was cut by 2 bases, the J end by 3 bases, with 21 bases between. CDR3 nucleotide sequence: TGCAGCGTTGAACCCACCAGGGGCCTCGAGATTACAGATACGCAGTATTTT. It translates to CSVEPTRGLEITDTQYF.

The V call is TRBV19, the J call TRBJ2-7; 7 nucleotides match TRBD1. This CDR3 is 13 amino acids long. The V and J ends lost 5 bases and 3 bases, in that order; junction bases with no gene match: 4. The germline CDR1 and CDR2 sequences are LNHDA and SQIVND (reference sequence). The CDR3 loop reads CASSLYRGYEQYF. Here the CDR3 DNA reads TGTGCCAGTAGTCTCTACAGGGGCTACGAGCAGTACTTC. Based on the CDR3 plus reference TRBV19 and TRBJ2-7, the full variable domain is DGGITQSPKYLFRKEGQNVTLSCEQNLNHDAMYWYRQDPGQGLRLIYYSQIVNDFQKGDIAEGYSVSREKKESFPLTVTSAQKNPTAFYLCASSLYRGYEQYFGPGTRLTVT.

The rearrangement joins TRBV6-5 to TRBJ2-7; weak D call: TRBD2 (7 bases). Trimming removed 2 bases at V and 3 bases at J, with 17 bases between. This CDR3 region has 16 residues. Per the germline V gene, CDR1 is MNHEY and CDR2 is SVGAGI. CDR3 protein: CASSYGLAGEGYEQYF. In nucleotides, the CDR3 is TGTGCCAGCAGTTACGGTTTGGCAGGGGAGGGCTACGAGCAGTACTTC.

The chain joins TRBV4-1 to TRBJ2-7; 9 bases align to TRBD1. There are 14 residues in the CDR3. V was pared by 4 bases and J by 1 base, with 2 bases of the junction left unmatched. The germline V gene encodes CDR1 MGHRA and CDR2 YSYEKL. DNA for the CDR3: TGCGCCAGCAGCCCAGGGACAGGGTCCTACGAGCAGTACTTC. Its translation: CASSPGTGSYEQYF.

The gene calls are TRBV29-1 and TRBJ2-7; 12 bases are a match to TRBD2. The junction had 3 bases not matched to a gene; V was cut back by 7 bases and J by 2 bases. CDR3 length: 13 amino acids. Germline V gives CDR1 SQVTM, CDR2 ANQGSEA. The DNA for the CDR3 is TGCAGCGCCCGGACTAGCGGGGCCTACGAGCAGTACTTC. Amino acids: CSARTSGAYEQYF.

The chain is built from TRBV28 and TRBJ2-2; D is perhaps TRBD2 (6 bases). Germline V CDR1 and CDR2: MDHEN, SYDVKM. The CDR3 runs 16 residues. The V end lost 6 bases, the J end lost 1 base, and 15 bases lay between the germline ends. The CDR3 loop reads CASSGLQVGNTGELFF. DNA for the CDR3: TGTGCCAGCAGCGGACTACAGGTTGGGAACACCGGGGAGCTGTTTTTT.

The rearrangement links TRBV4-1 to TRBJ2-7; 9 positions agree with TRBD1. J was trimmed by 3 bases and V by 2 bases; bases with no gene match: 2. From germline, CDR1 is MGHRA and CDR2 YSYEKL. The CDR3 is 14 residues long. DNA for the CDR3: TGCGCCAGCAGCCAAAGACAGGGGGGCTACGAGCAGTACTTC. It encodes CASSQRQGGYEQYF.

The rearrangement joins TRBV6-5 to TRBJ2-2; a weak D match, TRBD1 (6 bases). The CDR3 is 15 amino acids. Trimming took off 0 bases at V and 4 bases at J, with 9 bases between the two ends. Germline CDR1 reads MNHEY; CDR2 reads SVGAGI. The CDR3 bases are TGTGCCAGCAGTTACTCGGACAGCATCACCGGGGAGCTGTTTTTT. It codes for CASSYSDSITGELFF.

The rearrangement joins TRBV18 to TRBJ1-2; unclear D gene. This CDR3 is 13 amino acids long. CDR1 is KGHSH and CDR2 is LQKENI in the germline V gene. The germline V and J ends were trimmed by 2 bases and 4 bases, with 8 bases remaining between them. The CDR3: CASSPEQTYGYTF. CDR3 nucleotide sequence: TGTGCCAGCTCACCAGAACAGACCTATGGCTACACCTTC. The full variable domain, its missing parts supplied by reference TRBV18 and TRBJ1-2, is NAGVMQNPRHLVRRRGQEARLRCSPMKGHSHVYWYRQLPEEGLKFMVYLQKENIIDESGMPKERFSAEFPKEGPSILRIQQVVRGDSAAYFCASSPEQTYGYTFGSGTRLTVV.

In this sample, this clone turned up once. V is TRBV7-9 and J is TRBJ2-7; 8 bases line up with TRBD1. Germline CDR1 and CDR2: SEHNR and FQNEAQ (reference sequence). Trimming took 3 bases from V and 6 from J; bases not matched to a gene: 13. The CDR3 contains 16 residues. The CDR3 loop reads CASSFMGGDRGREQYF. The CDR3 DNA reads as TGTGCCAGCAGCTTCATGGGGGGAGACAGGGGCCGCGAGCAGTACTTC.